What follows are 4 T cell receptor beta chains derived from one specimen sequenced in a study of T cells in Graves' hyperthyroidism and ophthalmopathy. What was amplified from RNA transcripts were TCR beta CDR3 regions. Researchers ran a first-round RT-PCR on the TCR CDR3 using the HTBI primer set. TCRdb called the multiplex PCR reads again in MiXCR, with one record for every CDR3 protein. The data show hundreds of thousands of distinct CDR3 sequences, 35% to 40% seen once. What was sequenced was blood. These receptors were collected from a man younger than 30 with Graves' hyperthyroidism.

CDR3 residues: CASSLGGGTAYEQYF. The CDR3 DNA reads TGTGCCAGCAGCCTCGGGGGGGGGACAGCCTACGAGCAGTACTTC. The gene calls are TRBV9 and TRBJ2-7, with a possible D match to TRBD2 (8 bases). Germline V gene sequence: CDR1 SGDLS, CDR2 YYNGEE. Trimming took 4 bases from V and 2 from J, leaving 16 bases between them. The CDR3 covers 15 residues. Full variable domain (remainder filled in from reference TRBV9 and TRBJ2-7): DSGVTQTPKHLITATGQRVTLRCSPRSGDLSVYWYQQSLDQGLQFLIQYYNGEERAKGNILERFSAQQFPDLHSELNLSSLELGDSALYFCASSLGGGTAYEQYFGPGTRLTVT.

This rearrangement joins TRBV9 to TRBJ1-6, with 7 bases aligning to TRBD1. This CDR3 is 15 amino acids long. Germline V lookup: CDR1 SGDLS, CDR2 YYNGEE. The ends lost 0 bases at V and 10 bases at J; junction bases unmatched: 7. The CDR3 loop is CASSVATGVGSPLHF. The CDR3 DNA reads as TGTGCCAGCAGCGTAGCTACAGGGGTGGGCTCACCCCTCCACTTT.

This clonotype has only a few counts. This rearrangement joins TRBV2 to TRBJ2-5; 11 bases are a match to TRBD2. J lost 3 bases, V lost 3 bases, and 9 bases had no gene match. The CDR3 covers 17 residues. Germline assignment: CDR1 SNHLY and CDR2 FYNNEI. The DNA of the CDR3 is TGTGCCAGCAGTGACAGCGAGTCACTAGCGGGAGAAGAGACCCAGTACTTC. This codes for CASSDSESLAGEETQYF.

This rearrangement joins TRBV9 to TRBJ2-2, with unresolved D. V lost 0 bases to trimming and J lost 6 bases, with 9 bases between them. The germline V gene has CDR1 SGDLS and CDR2 YYNGEE. The CDR3 has 14 amino acids. The CDR3 sequence is CASSVEAASGELFF. The DNA for the CDR3 is TGTGCCAGCAGCGTAGAGGCTGCGTCCGGGGAGCTGTTTTTT.